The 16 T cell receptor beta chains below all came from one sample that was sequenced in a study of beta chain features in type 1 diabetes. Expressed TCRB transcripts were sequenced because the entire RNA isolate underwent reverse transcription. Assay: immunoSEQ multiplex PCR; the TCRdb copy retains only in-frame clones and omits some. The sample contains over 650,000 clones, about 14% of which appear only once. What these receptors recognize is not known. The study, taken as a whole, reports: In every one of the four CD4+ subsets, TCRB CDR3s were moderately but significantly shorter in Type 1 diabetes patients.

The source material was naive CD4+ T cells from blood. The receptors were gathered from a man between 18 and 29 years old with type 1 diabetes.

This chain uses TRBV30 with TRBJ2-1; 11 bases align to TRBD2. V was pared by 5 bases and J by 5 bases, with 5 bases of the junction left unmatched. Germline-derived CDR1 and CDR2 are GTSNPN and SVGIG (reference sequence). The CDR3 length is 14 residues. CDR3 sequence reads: CAWHGGLADNEQFF. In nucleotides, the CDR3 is TGTGCCTGGCACGGGGGACTAGCGGACAATGAGCAGTTCTTC. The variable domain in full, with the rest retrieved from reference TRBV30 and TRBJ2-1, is SQTIHQWPATLVQPVGSPLSLECTVEGTSNPNLYWYRQAAGRGLQLLFYSVGIGQISSEVPQNLSASRPQDRQFILSSKKLLLSDSGFYLCAWHGGLADNEQFFGPGTRLTVL.

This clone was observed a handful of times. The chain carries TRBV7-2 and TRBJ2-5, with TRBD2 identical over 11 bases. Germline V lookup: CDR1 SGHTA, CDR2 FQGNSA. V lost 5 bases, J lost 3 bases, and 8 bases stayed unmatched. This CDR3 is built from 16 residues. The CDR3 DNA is TGTGCCAGCAGCCCCTTAGCGGGAGGGCCGAAAGAGACCCAGTACTTC. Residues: CASSPLAGGPKETQYF.

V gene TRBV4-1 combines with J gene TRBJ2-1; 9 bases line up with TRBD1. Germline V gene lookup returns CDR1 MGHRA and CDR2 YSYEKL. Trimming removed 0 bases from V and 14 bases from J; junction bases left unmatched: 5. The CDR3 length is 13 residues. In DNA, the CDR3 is TGCGCCAGCAGCCAAGATGAAGGGACAGGGAAGTTCTTC. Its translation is CASSQDEGTGKFF.

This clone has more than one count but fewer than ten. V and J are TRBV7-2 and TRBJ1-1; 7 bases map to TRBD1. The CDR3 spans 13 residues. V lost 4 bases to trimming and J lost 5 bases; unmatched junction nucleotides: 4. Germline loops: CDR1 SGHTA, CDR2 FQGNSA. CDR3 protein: CASSSRRGTEAFF. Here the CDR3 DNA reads TGTGCCAGCAGCTCCCGCAGGGGGACTGAAGCTTTCTTT.

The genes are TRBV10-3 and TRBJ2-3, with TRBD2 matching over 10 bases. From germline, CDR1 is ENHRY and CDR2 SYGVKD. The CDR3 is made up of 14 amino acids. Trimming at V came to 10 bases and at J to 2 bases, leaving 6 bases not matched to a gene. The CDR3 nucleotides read TGTGCCACCGTAGCGGGGGGCTTCACAGATACGCAGTATTTT. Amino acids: CATVAGGFTDTQYF.

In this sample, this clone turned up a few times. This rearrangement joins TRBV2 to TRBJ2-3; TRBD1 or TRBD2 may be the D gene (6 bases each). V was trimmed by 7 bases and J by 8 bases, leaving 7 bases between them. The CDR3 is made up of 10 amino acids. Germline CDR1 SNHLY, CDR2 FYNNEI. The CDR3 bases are TGTGCCAGCAAGGGGGGTACGCAGTATTTT. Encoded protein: CASKGGTQYF.

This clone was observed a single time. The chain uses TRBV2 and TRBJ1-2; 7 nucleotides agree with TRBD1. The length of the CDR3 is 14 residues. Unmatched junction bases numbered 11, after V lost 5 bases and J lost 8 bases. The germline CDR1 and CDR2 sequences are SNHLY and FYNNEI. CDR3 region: CASSPGQVPGGYTF. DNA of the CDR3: TGTGCCAGCAGTCCTGGACAGGTCCCGGGAGGCTACACCTTC.

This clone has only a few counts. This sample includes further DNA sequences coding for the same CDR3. CDR3 bases: TGTGCCTGGAGTGTAAGGGGGCTCTACGAGCAGTACTTC. This gives the protein CAWSVRGLYEQYF. The genes are TRBV30 and TRBJ2-7; 7 bases align to TRBD1. Germline V gene data show CDR1 as GTSNPN and CDR2 as SVGIG (reference sequence). The V segment lost 0 bases and the J segment 3 bases; nucleotides outside the gene matches: 2. This CDR3 contains 13 residues.

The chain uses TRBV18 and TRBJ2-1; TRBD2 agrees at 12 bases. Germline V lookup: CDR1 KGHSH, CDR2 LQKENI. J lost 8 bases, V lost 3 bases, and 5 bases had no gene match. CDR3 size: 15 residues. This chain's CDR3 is CASSPTSGSLYEQFF. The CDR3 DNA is TGTGCCAGCTCACCGACTAGCGGGAGCCTCTATGAGCAGTTCTTC.

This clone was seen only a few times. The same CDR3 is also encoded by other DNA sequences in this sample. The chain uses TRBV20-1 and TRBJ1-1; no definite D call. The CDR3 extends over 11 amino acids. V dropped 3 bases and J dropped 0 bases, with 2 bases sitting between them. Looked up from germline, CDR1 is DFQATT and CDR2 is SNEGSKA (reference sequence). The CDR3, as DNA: TGCAGTGCTAGTCTGAACACTGAAGCTTTCTTT. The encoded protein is CSASLNTEAFF.

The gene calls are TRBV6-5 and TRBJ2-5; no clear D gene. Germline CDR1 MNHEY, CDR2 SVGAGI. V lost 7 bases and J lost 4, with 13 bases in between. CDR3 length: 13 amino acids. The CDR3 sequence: CASNIPGRETQYF. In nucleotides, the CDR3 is TGTGCCAGCAACATTCCCGGGCGAGAGACCCAGTACTTC.

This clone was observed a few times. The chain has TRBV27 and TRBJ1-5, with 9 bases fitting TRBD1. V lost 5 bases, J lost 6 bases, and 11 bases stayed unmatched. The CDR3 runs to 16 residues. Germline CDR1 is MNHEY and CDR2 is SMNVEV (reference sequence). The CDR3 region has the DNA TGTGCCAGCAGTGTCCTTGGGGACAGGGAGAGTCAGCCCCAGCATTTT. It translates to CASSVLGDRESQPQHF.

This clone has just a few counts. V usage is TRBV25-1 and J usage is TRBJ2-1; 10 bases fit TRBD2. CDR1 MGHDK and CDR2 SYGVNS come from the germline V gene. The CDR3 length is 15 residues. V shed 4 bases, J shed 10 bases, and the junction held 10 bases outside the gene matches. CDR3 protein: CASSATSGNSGEQFF. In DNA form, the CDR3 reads TGTGCCAGCAGTGCCACTAGCGGGAACTCTGGAGAGCAGTTCTTC. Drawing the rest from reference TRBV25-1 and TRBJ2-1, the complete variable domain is EADIYQTPRYLVIGTGKKITLECSQTMGHDKMYWYQQDPGMELHLIHYSYGVNSTEKGDLSSESTVSRIRTEHFPLTLESARPSHTSQYLCASSATSGNSGEQFFGPGTRLTVL.

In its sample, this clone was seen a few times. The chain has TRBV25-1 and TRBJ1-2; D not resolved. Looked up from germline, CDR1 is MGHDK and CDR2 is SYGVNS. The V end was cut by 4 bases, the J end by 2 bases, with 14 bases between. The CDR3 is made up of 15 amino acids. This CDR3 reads CASSAPWAPNYGYTF. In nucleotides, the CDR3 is TGTGCCAGCAGTGCCCCTTGGGCCCCCAACTATGGCTACACCTTC.

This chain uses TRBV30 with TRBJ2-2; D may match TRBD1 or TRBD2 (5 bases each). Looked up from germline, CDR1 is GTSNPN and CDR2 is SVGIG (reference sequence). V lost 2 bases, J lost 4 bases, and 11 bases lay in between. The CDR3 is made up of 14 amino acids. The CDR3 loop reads CAWSLGTTTGELFF. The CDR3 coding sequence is TGTGCCTGGAGTCTAGGGACCACCACCGGGGAGCTGTTTTTT.

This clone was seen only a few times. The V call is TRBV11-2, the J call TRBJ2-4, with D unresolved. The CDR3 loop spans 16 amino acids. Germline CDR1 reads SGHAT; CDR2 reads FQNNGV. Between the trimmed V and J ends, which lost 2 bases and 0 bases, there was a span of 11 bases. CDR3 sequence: CASSLYPLVAKNIQYF. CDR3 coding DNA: TGTGCCAGCAGCTTATATCCTCTAGTAGCCAAAAACATTCAGTACTTC.